What follows is one TCR beta chain and its context. Its antigen is as yet unknown. These data come from a study of cytomegalovirus exposure and HLA in healthy donors. Overall study: Genotyping of 400 or so donors showed that around 81% belonged to the Caucasian-associated ancestry cluster.

Both 60 Vbeta primers and 13 Jbeta primers went into the PCR. The method was immunoSEQ multiplex PCR; TCRdb's version includes in-frame clones alone and lacks a portion of them. The sample comprises some 180,000 clones, approximately 80% of which are singletons, and 1.5% to 2% rests with the top ten. Study-wide points: Later on, an analysis showed TCR association rates differing by HLA locus, with DRB1 the most and HLA-C the fewest. According to an earlier analysis, most TCR beta V segments yielded productive rearrangements about 90% or about 30% of the time.

The trim removed 5 bases at V and 1 base at J, leaving 5 bases unmatched. CDR3 length: 16 amino acids. Germline assignment: CDR1 SGHTA and CDR2 FQGTGA. This rearrangement joins TRBV7-3 to TRBJ2-1; 10 bases are shared with TRBD2. Sequenced sample: PBMCs. This TCR came from a woman younger than 45 in good health and CMV-seronegative. In DNA form, the CDR3 reads TGTGCCAGCAGCCCACGGACTAGCGGATCCTACAATGAGCAGTTCTTC. Translating gives CASSPRTSGSYNEQFF.